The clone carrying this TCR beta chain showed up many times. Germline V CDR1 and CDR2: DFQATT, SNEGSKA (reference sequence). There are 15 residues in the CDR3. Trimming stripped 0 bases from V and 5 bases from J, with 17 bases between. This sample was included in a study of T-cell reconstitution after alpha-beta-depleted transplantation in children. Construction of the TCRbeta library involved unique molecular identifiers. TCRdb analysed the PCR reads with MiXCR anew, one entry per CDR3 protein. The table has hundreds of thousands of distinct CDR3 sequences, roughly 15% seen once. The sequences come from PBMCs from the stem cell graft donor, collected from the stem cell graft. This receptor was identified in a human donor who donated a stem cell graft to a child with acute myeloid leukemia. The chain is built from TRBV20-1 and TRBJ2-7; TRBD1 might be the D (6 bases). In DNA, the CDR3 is TGCAGTGCTAGAGAAGGAAACAGGGACCCCCACGAGCAGTACTTC. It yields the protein CSAREGNRDPHEQYF.